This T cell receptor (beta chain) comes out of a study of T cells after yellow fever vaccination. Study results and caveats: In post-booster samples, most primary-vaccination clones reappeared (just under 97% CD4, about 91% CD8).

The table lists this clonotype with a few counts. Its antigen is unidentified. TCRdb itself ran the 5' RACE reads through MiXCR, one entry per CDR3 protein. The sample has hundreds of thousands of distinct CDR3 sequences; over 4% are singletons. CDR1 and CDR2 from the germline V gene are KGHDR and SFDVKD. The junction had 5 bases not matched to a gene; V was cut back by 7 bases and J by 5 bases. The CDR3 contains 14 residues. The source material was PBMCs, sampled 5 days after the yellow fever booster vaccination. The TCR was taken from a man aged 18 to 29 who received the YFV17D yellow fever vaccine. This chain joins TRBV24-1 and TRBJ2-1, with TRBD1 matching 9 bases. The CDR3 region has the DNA TGTGCCACCAGCCGACAGGGGGGGAACAATGAGCAGTTCTTC. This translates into CATSRQGGNNEQFF.